The following is a TCR beta chain sequence with its context. The repertoire was sequenced with immunoSEQ multiplex PCR; TCRdb's copy has only in-frame clones and lacks some. The data show 60,000 to 80,000 clones, with approximately 87% seen just once and under 4.5% held by the top ten. This sample stems from a study of blood T cell repertoires in COVID-19. Study information: Acute-phase and convalescent COVID-19 samples originated in the United States, Italy and Spain.

Sequenced sample: peripheral blood. The origin of this receptor is a human donor in a cohort sampled during active COVID-19.

CDR3 residues: CASSSMGTTNSPLHF. The CDR3 coding sequence is TGTGCCAGCAGCTCGATGGGGACAACTAATTCACCCCTCCACTTT. This chain connects TRBV7-2 to TRBJ1-6; perhaps TRBD1 as D (6 bases). V lost 4 bases, J lost 6 bases, and 13 bases lay in between. The germline gives CDR1 SGHTA, CDR2 FQGNSA. The CDR3 runs to 15 residues.